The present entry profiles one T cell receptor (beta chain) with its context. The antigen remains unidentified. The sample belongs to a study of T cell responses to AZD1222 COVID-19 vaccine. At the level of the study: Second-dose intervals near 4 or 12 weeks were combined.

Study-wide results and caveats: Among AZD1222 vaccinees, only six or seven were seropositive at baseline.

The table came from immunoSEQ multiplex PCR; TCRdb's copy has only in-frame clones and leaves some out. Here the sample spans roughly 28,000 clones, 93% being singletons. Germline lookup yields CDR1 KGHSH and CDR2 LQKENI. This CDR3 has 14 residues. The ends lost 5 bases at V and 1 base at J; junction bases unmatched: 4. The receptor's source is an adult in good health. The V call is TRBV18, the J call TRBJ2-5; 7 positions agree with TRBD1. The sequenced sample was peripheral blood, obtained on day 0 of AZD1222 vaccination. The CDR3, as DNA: TGTGCCAGCTCATCGACAGGGTTCCAAGAGACCCAGTACTTC. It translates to CASSSTGFQETQYF.